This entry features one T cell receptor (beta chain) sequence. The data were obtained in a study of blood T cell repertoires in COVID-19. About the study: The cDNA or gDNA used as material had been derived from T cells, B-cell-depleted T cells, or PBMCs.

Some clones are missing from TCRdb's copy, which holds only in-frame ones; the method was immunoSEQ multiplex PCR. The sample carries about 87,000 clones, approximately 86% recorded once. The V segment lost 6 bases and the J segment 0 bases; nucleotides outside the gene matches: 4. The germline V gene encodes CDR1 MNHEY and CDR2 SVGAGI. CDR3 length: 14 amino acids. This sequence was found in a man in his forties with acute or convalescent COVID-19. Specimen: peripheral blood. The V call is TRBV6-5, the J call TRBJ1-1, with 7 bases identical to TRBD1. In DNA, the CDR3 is TGTGCCAGCAGGACCGGGACAGTGAACACTGAAGCTTTCTTT. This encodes CASRTGTVNTEAFF.